The 30 T cell receptor beta chains below come from one sample, sequenced in a study of T-cell reconstitution after alpha-beta-depleted transplantation in children. Unique molecular identifiers were built into the TCRbeta library. TCRdb processed the PCR reads anew with MiXCR; each CDR3 protein has one entry. Here the sample spans some 840,000 distinct CDR3 sequences, about 15% being singletons. This material consisted of PBMCs, mostly from graft donor cells, taken 360 days after TCRalphabeta/CD19-depleted stem cell transplant. All receptors derive from a male patient under 18 who had a stem cell transplant for acute lymphoblastic leukemia, so the T cells may come from the graft donor.

Points on this clonotype: A read error may be the cause here, since a much bigger clone is one base away. The chain couples TRBV12-3 or TRBV12-4 to TRBJ2-3; TRBD2 matches 7 bases. Losses at the gene ends were 8 bases for V and 2 bases for J; bases not matched to a gene: 19. The CDR3 sequence is 18 residues long. The CDR3 loop reads CASCSLGWAGAHTDTQYF. The DNA for the CDR3 is TGTGCCAGCTGTTCCCTAGGGTGGGCGGGAGCCCACACAGATACGCAGTATTTT.

This clonotype was found a few times. This chain uses TRBV20-1 with TRBJ2-1; TRBD2 aligns across 12 bases. V lost 0 bases to trimming and J lost 5 bases; unmatched junction nucleotides: 8. Germline-derived CDR1 and CDR2 are DFQATT and SNEGSKA (reference sequence). The CDR3 covers 17 residues. CDR3 in amino acids: CSARDRSSGGGNNEQFF. The DNA of the CDR3 is TGCAGTGCTAGAGATAGGTCTAGCGGGGGGGGAAACAATGAGCAGTTCTTC.

V gene TRBV12-3 or TRBV12-4 combines with J gene TRBJ1-1; a weak D match, TRBD1 (6 bases). The CDR3 extends over 15 amino acids. V lost 8 bases, J lost 1 base, and 17 bases lay in between. The CDR3 region has the DNA TGTGCCAGCGGCGCGCGACAGGCGTCGAACACTGAAGCTTTCTTT. The encoded protein is CASGARQASNTEAFF.

V is TRBV4-2 and J is TRBJ1-5, with TRBD1 matching over 8 bases. The ends lost 1 base at V and 5 bases at J; junction bases unmatched: 4. The CDR3 totals 15 residues. CDR1 and CDR2 from the germline V gene are LGHNA and YNFKEQ. CDR3 nucleotide sequence: TGTGCCAGCAGCCAAGTGGGGACAGGCCATCAGCCCCAGCATTTT. As protein: CASSQVGTGHQPQHF.

The chain uses TRBV29-1 and TRBJ2-3; possibly TRBD1 or TRBD2 for D (5 bases each). Looked up from germline, CDR1 is SQVTM and CDR2 is ANQGSEA. With 7 bases removed from V and 1 base from J, the gap between germline ends came to 15 bases. This CDR3 has 14 residues. The CDR3 region has the DNA TGCAGCGCCCACGAGGGGAAGGGCACAGATACGCAGTATTTT. Protein sequence: CSAHEGKGTDTQYF.

This clonotype was observed at least ten times. The chain employs TRBV2 and TRBJ2-1; 7 positions agree with TRBD2. The ends lost 5 bases at V and 3 bases at J; junction bases unmatched: 4. This CDR3 has 14 amino acids. CDR1 SNHLY and CDR2 FYNNEI come from the germline V gene. CDR3 DNA: TGTGCCAGCAGTAACCAGCGGGGCTACAATGAGCAGTTCTTC. Translated: CASSNQRGYNEQFF.

This clonotype was detected only a few times. The CDR3 nucleotides are TGTGCCAGCAGTTTAGGACAGGGGATCACTGAGCAGTTCTTC. It codes for CASSLGQGITEQFF. The rearrangement joins TRBV12-3 or TRBV12-4 to TRBJ2-1, with 8 bases aligning to TRBD1. V shed 1 base, J shed 9 bases, and the junction held 5 bases outside the gene matches. This CDR3 spans 14 amino acids.

This chain joins TRBV4-1 and TRBJ2-7; TRBD2 agrees at 10 bases. CDR1 and CDR2 (germline): MGHRA, YSYEKL. This CDR3 is built from 14 residues. J was trimmed by 7 bases and V by 1 base; bases with no gene match: 4. CDR3 amino acids: CASSQAVAGGEQYF. CDR3 sequence (DNA): TGCGCCAGCAGCCAAGCGGTAGCGGGAGGAGAGCAGTACTTC.

The chain is built from TRBV3-1 and TRBJ2-5, with 15 positions matching TRBD2. This CDR3 contains 21 residues. The V gene's germline CDR1 is LGHDT and CDR2 YNNKEL (reference sequence). V lost 4 bases, J lost 1 base, and 16 bases stayed unmatched. CDR3 sequence reads: CASSLGTSGRKVILFQETQYF. Here the CDR3 DNA reads TGTGCCAGCAGCCTCGGGACTAGCGGGAGGAAGGTGATACTCTTCCAAGAGACCCAGTACTTC.

This clonotype was detected only a few times. The chain links TRBV9 to TRBJ2-7, with TRBD2 matching 9 bases. Trimming removed 0 bases from V and 3 bases from J; junction bases left unmatched: 4. CDR3 length equals 15 residues. Germline-derived CDR1 and CDR2 are SGDLS and YYNGEE. CDR3 nucleotides: TGTGCCAGCAGCGTAGCTGCTAGCGGGAACTACGAGCAGTACTTC. Protein product: CASSVAASGNYEQYF.

In its sample, this clonotype was seen a few times. For the CDR3, the DNA is TGTGCCACCAGTGACCCTAGGCAAGCTTTAGCGGGAAAAGAGACCCAGTACTTC. Its translation is CATSDPRQALAGKETQYF. The J gene is TRBJ2-5, the V gene TRBV24-1; 8 nucleotides line up with TRBD2. Germline CDR1 KGHDR, CDR2 SFDVKD. The CDR3 length is 18 residues. J gave up 3 bases and V 4 bases, and 15 bases lay outside the gene matches.

This clonotype was detected a few times. This rearrangement joins TRBV4-1 to TRBJ1-5; D unresolved. Germline V gene data show CDR1 as MGHRA and CDR2 as YSYEKL. The CDR3 runs 15 residues. V lost 0 bases, J lost 3 bases, and 9 bases lay in between. The CDR3, as DNA: TGCGCCAGCAGCCAAGATCCCGGCCCCAATCAGCCCCAGCATTTT. This sequence encodes CASSQDPGPNQPQHF.

The gene calls are TRBV25-1 and TRBJ2-7; D may be TRBD2 (6 bases). The CDR3 is made up of 13 amino acids. The germline gives CDR1 MGHDK, CDR2 SYGVNS. The V and J ends lost 5 bases and 4 bases respectively, with 12 bases between them. CDR3 loop: CASSRGFGYEQYF. The DNA for the CDR3 is TGTGCCAGCAGTCGGGGGTTCGGATACGAGCAGTACTTC.

This clonotype was counted between two and nine times. V usage is TRBV6-5 and J usage is TRBJ2-2, with 16 bases that match TRBD2. The CDR3 covers 18 residues. After removal of 0 bases from V and 5 bases from J, the junction contained 3 bases not matched to a gene. Germline CDR1 reads MNHEY; CDR2 reads SVGAGI. The CDR3 sequence is CASSYSPGLAGGTGELFF. CDR3 nucleotide sequence: TGTGCCAGCAGTTACTCGCCGGGACTAGCGGGAGGGACCGGGGAGCTGTTTTTT.

This clonotype was seen repeatedly, ten times or more. This sequence joins TRBV5-6 and TRBJ2-1; possibly TRBD2 for D (6 bases). Trimming removed 2 bases from V and 1 base from J, with 10 bases in between. CDR3 size: 15 residues. CDR1 is SGHDT and CDR2 is YYEEEE in the germline V gene. The CDR3 region has the DNA TGTGCCAGCAGCTTATGGGAGGCATCCTACAATGAGCAGTTCTTC. Translation: CASSLWEASYNEQFF. The complete variable domain, with remaining parts taken from reference TRBV5-6 and TRBJ2-1, reads DAGVTQSPTHLIKTRGQQVTLRCSPKSGHDTVSWYQQALGQGPQFIFQYYEEEERQRGNFPDRFSGHQFPNYSSELNVNALLLGDSALYLCASSLWEASYNEQFFGPGTRLTVL.

This clonotype was detected a few times. The chain is built from TRBV7-6 and TRBJ2-5; 13 bases fit TRBD2. The junction had 6 bases not matched to a gene; V was cut back by 1 base and J by 4 bases. The CDR3 has 17 residues. The germline V gene encodes CDR1 SGHVS and CDR2 FNYEAQ. The CDR3 DNA reads TGTGCCAGCAGCTTAGGGGGACTAGCGGGAATTGGAGAGACCCAGTACTTC. It specifies CASSLGGLAGIGETQYF.

This clonotype appeared a few times. CDR3 residues: CSVLEYEQYF. The CDR3 DNA follows: TGCAGCGTTCTGGAGTACGAGCAGTACTTC. The chain employs TRBV29-1 and TRBJ2-7; D is uncertain. CDR3 size: 10 residues. V shed 5 bases and J shed 4 bases, with 6 bases lying between them. Germline assignment: CDR1 SQVTM and CDR2 ANQGSEA.

V usage is TRBV5-1 and J usage is TRBJ2-3; 10 bases align to TRBD2. The junction had 7 bases not matched to a gene; V was cut back by 1 base and J by 2 bases. From germline, CDR1 is SGHRS and CDR2 YFSETQ. The CDR3 consists of 17 residues. The CDR3 DNA is TGCGCCAGCAGCTTGTTTCAAGCGGGAGGGCTCACAGATACGCAGTATTTT. Amino acids: CASSLFQAGGLTDTQYF.

The chain combines TRBV5-1 with TRBJ1-1; D ambiguous. Germline lookup yields CDR1 SGHRS and CDR2 YFSETQ. The CDR3 runs 13 residues. Trimming shortened V by 1 base and J by 7 bases, and 11 bases separated the two germline ends. DNA for the CDR3: TGCGCCAGCAGCTTGTCCGAGCAATTTGAAGCTTTCTTT. Its translation is CASSLSEQFEAFF.

This clonotype appeared a few times. V is TRBV14 and J is TRBJ2-1; TRBD2 matches at 7 bases. This CDR3 is 15 amino acids long. Germline assignment: CDR1 SGHDN and CDR2 FVKESK. V lost 5 bases, J lost 8 bases, and 12 bases stayed unmatched. The CDR3 bases are TGTGCCAGCAGCTATGGGGGAGCGGGAATTTATGAGCAGTTCTTC. Translating it yields CASSYGGAGIYEQFF.

The gene calls are TRBV5-1 and TRBJ2-1; D is perhaps TRBD2 (5 bases). The CDR3 extends over 15 amino acids. CDR1 is SGHRS, CDR2 YFSETQ, per germline. V lost 5 bases, J lost 1 base, and 13 bases lay in between. CDR3 loop: CASRTSGRSYNEQFF. The CDR3, as DNA: TGCGCCAGCAGGACCAGCGGAAGGTCCTACAATGAGCAGTTCTTC.

The chain carries TRBV14 and TRBJ1-2; no definite D call. The V and J ends lost 0 bases and 4 bases respectively, with 18 bases between them. Germline V gene lookup returns CDR1 SGHDN and CDR2 FVKESK. The CDR3 consists of 17 residues. The CDR3 spells CASSQDLGSPFGYGYTF. CDR3 coding DNA: TGTGCCAGCAGCCAAGACCTCGGGTCGCCGTTCGGCTATGGCTACACCTTC.

Regarding this clonotype: A much larger clone differs from this one at a single base, so this may be a read error. In this CDR3 the conserved last residue, phenylalanine or tryptophan, is missing, so a read error is likely. The V and J genes are TRBV20-1 and TRBJ1-1; D not certain. The germline V gene has CDR1 DFQATT and CDR2 SNEGSKA (reference sequence). The CDR3 runs to 12 residues. The ends were cut back, 4 bases at V and 6 bases at J, with 12 bases in the middle. The chain's CDR3 is CSAIRGGAEAFC. Here the CDR3 DNA reads TGCAGTGCTATCCGGGGAGGTGCTGAAGCTTTCTGT.

This clonotype has only a few counts. The chain links TRBV15 to TRBJ2-7; D uncertain. This CDR3 is built from 12 residues. The V gene lost 1 base and the J gene lost 7 bases, with 8 bases spanning the gap. Germline loops: CDR1 LNHNV, CDR2 YYDKDF (reference sequence). CDR3 sequence (DNA): TGTGCCACCAGCAGAGGGGGTAGGGAGCAGTACTTC. Translating gives CATSRGGREQYF.

This clonotype was observed a few times. J is TRBJ2-7 and V is TRBV5-1; no clear D gene. The V and J ends lost 4 bases and 4 bases respectively, with 18 bases between them. The CDR3 length is 15 residues. Per the germline V gene, CDR1 is SGHRS and CDR2 is YFSETQ. Here the CDR3 DNA reads TGCGCCAGCAGCCCCCGACAAACGGTGGGGTACGAGCAGTACTTC. It codes for CASSPRQTVGYEQYF.

This clonotype was recorded many times. The chain links TRBV5-1 to TRBJ2-6; D not certain. Trimming stripped 2 bases from V and 0 bases from J, with 3 bases between. Germline-derived CDR1 and CDR2 are SGHRS and YFSETQ. The CDR3 has 14 residues. CDR3 DNA: TGCGCCAGCAGCTTTTCCTCTGGGGCCAACGTCCTGACTTTC. Amino acids: CASSFSSGANVLTF. The variable domain in full, with the rest retrieved from reference TRBV5-1 and TRBJ2-6, is KAGVTQTPRYLIKTRGQQVTLSCSPISGHRSVSWYQQTPGQGLQFLFEYFSETQRNKGNFPGRFSGRQFSNSRSEMNVSTLELGDSALYLCASSFSSGANVLTFGAGSRLTVL.

This chain connects TRBV5-5 to TRBJ2-2; 7 nucleotides line up with TRBD1. The length of the CDR3 is 16 residues. V was clipped by 3 bases and J by 3 bases; unmatched bases: 8. Germline V gives CDR1 SGHKS, CDR2 YYEKEE (reference sequence). Here the CDR3 DNA reads TGTGCCAGCAGCTCACCCCCGGGACAGTACACCGGGGAGCTGTTTTTT. This gives the protein CASSSPPGQYTGELFF.

In this sample, this clonotype turned up a few times. The chain joins TRBV6-1 to TRBJ2-3; TRBD1 agrees at 11 bases. With 6 bases clipped from V and 4 bases from J, the junction kept 6 bases outside the gene matches. Germline CDR1 is MNHNS and CDR2 is SASEGT. The CDR3 is 15 amino acids. CDR3 in DNA: TGTGCCAGCAGCTTGGACAGGGGGCAGTCAGATACGCAGTATTTT. It yields the protein CASSLDRGQSDTQYF.

The rearrangement uses TRBV5-1 and TRBJ1-4; 10 bases match TRBD1. The CDR3 consists of 14 residues. The germline gives CDR1 SGHRS, CDR2 YFSETQ. With V trimmed by 2 bases and J by 8 bases, 3 bases remained unmatched. CDR3 DNA sequence: TGCGCCAGCAGCTTCGGACAGGGGGACGAAAAACTGTTTTTT. The encoded protein is CASSFGQGDEKLFF.

This clonotype showed up just a few times. The J gene is TRBJ1-5, the V gene TRBV3-1, with a weak D call TRBD1 (6 bases). Germline CDR1 is LGHDT and CDR2 is YNNKEL (reference sequence). This CDR3 region has 15 residues. Trimming cost V 1 base and J 3 bases, with 10 bases left between them. Here the CDR3 reads CASSQGGPLNQPQHF. CDR3 sequence (DNA): TGTGCCAGCAGCCAAGGGGGGCCCCTCAATCAGCCCCAGCATTTT.